This T cell receptor beta chain was documented in a study of neoadjuvant anti-PD-1 for oral cavity cancer. For the study at large: Around day 43, patients without progression received a fourth nivolumab dose before surgery. Study-wide results and caveats: TCR analyses covered only a few patients per response group.

V lost 1 base to trimming and J lost 0 bases, with 10 bases between them. Germline CDR1 and CDR2: MGHRA and YSYEKL. This CDR3 has 17 residues. This clone rates as medium-sized. The antigen is unknown. As for time point: after neoadjuvant nivolumab, at surgical resection. Stage II-IVA oral cavity squamous cell carcinoma was new and untreated by systemic or radiation therapy. Most tumor samples had roughly 4.5 ug input DNA in two replicates. Assay: immunoSEQ multiplex PCR; the TCRdb copy retains only in-frame clones and omits some. Seen here are tens of thousands of clones, 25% to 35% observed once, and the top ten hold less than 20%.

The TCR sequence derives from a person between 40 and 79 years old with oral cavity squamous cell carcinoma. Sample: tumor tissue, taken after nivolumab (anti-PD-1) treatment. V usage is TRBV4-1 and J usage is TRBJ2-6; TRBD1 might be the D (6 bases). CDR3 region: CASSQGQAHSGANVLTF. The DNA for the CDR3 is TGCGCCAGCAGCCAAGGACAGGCCCACTCTGGGGCCAACGTCCTGACTTTC.